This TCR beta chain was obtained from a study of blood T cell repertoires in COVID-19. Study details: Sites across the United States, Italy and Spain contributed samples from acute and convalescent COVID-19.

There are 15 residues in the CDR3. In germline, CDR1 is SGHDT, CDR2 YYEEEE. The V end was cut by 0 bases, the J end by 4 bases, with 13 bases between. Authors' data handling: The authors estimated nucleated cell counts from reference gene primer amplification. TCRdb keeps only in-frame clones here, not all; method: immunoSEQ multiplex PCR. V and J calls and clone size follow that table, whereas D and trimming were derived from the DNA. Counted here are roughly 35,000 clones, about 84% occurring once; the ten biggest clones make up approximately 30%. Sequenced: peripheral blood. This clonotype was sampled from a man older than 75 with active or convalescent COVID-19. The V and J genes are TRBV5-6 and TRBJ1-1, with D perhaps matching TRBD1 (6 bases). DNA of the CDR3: TGTGCCAGCAGCTTGGTCTTAGGGGGTACCACTGAAGCTTTCTTT. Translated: CASSLVLGGTTEAFF.